What follows is one T cell receptor (beta chain) and its context. Its antigen is not known. The CDR3 has 15 amino acids. Both 60 Vbeta primers and 13 Jbeta primers went into the PCR. Using immunoSEQ multiplex PCR, the repertoire was profiled, and TCRdb retains in-frame clones only, with some absent. The sample gives about 76,000 clones, about 80% of which show up once; more than 2% is in the top ten. This sample is part of a study of cytomegalovirus exposure and HLA in healthy donors. Findings and limits, study-wide: Reports credit the classifier with highly specific, highly sensitive diagnosis of cytomegalovirus status.

This clonotype was sampled from a young man in good health and CMV-seronegative. The sequenced material came from PBMCs. This chain links TRBV21-1 with TRBJ2-5; TRBD1, the table's D call, was not compared with the DNA. TRBV21-1 represents a pseudogene. The CDR3 reads CASTGQSASTGTQYF. The CDR3 DNA is TGTGCCAGCACTGGACAGTCGGCCAGCACTGGGACCCAGTACTTC.